Below, 11 T cell receptor beta chains from the same sample are listed, as sequenced in a study of Graves' ophthalmopathy and Graves' hyperthyroidism. Amplification from RNA transcripts yielded the TCR beta CDR3 regions. After a first-round RT-PCR with HTBI primers, a second-round multiplex PCR was run. MiXCR was run by TCRdb on the multiplex PCR reads, yielding one entry per CDR3 protein. The data hold about 620,000 distinct CDR3 sequences, with 20% to 25% observed a single time. Sequencing input: peripheral blood. Receptor source: a young woman with stable Graves' hyperthyroidism. Some clones in this sample may be carry-over from other donors' samples.

This clonotype was seen many times. The J gene is TRBJ2-5, the V gene TRBV12-3 or TRBV12-4; D gene uncertain. The CDR3 extends over 12 amino acids. Trimming stripped 2 bases from V and 7 bases from J, with 8 bases between. Here the CDR3 DNA reads TGTGCCAGCAGTTTACAAGGTGGGACCCAGTACTTC. It specifies CASSLQGGTQYF.

This clonotype was counted many times. The rearrangement joins TRBV28 to TRBJ1-3; no definite D call. Germline lookup yields CDR1 MDHEN and CDR2 SYDVKM. V was pared by 7 bases and J by 0 bases, with 1 base between. The CDR3 contains 11 residues. CDR3 loop: CASTSGNTIYF. The CDR3 DNA is TGTGCCAGCACCTCTGGAAACACCATATATTTT.

The V call is TRBV20-1, the J call TRBJ2-5; 10 bases are shared with TRBD2. This CDR3 is 14 amino acids long. In germline, CDR1 is DFQATT, CDR2 SNEGSKA (reference sequence). J gave up 4 bases and V 6 bases, and 8 bases lay outside the gene matches. The CDR3 sequence: CSATLLAGTETQYF. DNA of the CDR3: TGCAGTGCCACCTTACTAGCGGGGACAGAGACCCAGTACTTC.

This clonotype came up many times. V gene TRBV5-1 combines with J gene TRBJ1-2; D unclear. CDR1 and CDR2 from the germline V gene are SGHRS and YFSETQ. There are 14 residues in the CDR3. V was trimmed by 4 bases and J by 4 bases, leaving 14 bases between them. The CDR3 region is CASSLSDPTYGYTF. The CDR3 DNA reads as TGCGCCAGCAGCCTATCCGACCCCACCTATGGCTACACCTTC.

The chain combines TRBV28 with TRBJ1-6; TRBD1 matches 8 bases. Germline trimming cut 5 bases from V and 9 bases from J; bases unmatched to any gene: 6. Germline V gene data show CDR1 as MDHEN and CDR2 as SYDVKM. The CDR3 extends over 14 amino acids. In nucleotides, the CDR3 is TGTGCCAGCAGTCCCAGGGGGCAACGTTCACCCCTCCACTTT. Amino acid sequence: CASSPRGQRSPLHF.

This clonotype was picked up a small number of times. This chain joins TRBV5-1 and TRBJ2-5; D is perhaps TRBD2 (6 bases). This CDR3 has 14 residues. The ends were cut back, 4 bases at V and 2 bases at J, with 12 bases in the middle. Germline assignment: CDR1 SGHRS and CDR2 YFSETQ. The CDR3 sequence: CASSKTGRQETQYF. The CDR3 DNA is TGCGCCAGCAGCAAGACTGGGAGGCAAGAGACCCAGTACTTC.

There are a few counts of this clonotype. The CDR3 is CASSGPPGEQYF. The CDR3 DNA follows: TGTGCCAGCAGTGGACCCCCCGGCGAGCAGTACTTC. This chain joins TRBV6-1 and TRBJ2-7; D uncertain. The germline V and J ends were trimmed by 4 bases and 6 bases, with 10 bases remaining between them. The germline V gene has CDR1 MNHNS and CDR2 SASEGT. The CDR3 has 12 residues.

The chain combines TRBV28 with TRBJ2-7; no reliable D call. CDR1 and CDR2 (germline): MDHEN, SYDVKM. The CDR3 sequence is 13 residues long. The V end was cut by 2 bases, the J end by 3 bases, with 8 bases between. For the CDR3, the DNA is TGTGCCAGCAGTTTACTCCTCGACTACGAGCAGTACTTC. Protein product: CASSLLLDYEQYF.

At least ten counts were recorded for this clonotype. V gene TRBV28 combines with J gene TRBJ1-2; D gene uncertain. The V gene lost 1 base and the J gene lost 7 bases, with 7 bases spanning the gap. The CDR3 loop spans 12 amino acids. CDR1 and CDR2 from the germline V gene are MDHEN and SYDVKM. As DNA, the CDR3 is TGTGCCAGCAGTTTATTCGCCGGTGGCTACACCTTC. This translates into CASSLFAGGYTF.

This clonotype was counted many times. This chain links TRBV29-1 with TRBJ1-5, with a weak D call TRBD1 (5 bases). From germline, CDR1 is SQVTM and CDR2 ANQGSEA. CDR3 length: 14 residues. Trimming shortened V by 5 bases and J by 3 bases, and 14 bases separated the two germline ends. The CDR3, as DNA: TGCAGCGTTATCGGGGACGGGGCCAATCAGCCCCAGCATTTT. It codes for CSVIGDGANQPQHF.

The chain links TRBV6-5 to TRBJ1-2; TRBD1 agrees at 8 bases. The CDR3 extends over 14 amino acids. Germline CDR1 MNHEY, CDR2 SVGAGI. J lost 2 bases, V lost 6 bases, and 5 bases had no gene match. CDR3 sequence reads: CASSYRGENYGYTF. CDR3 DNA sequence: TGTGCCAGCAGCTACAGGGGGGAGAACTATGGCTACACCTTC.